The T cell receptor beta chain described here comes from a study of T cell repertoires and HLA-DP antigens. Findings and limits, study-wide: A non-physiological HeLa system presented antigen to total CD4+ responders. Clones undetected before culture averaged 36.3% against one allele and under 60% against the other. No separate analysis of naive versus memory CD4+ cells was done.

About this clone: Antigen unknown.

The PCR primers covered 54 TRBV and 13 TRBJ segments. Repertoires were generated with immunoSEQ multiplex PCR, while TCRdb's copy carries only in-frame clones and drops some. The table has fewer than 95,000 clones, approximately 89% seen once; the top ten hold about 1.8%. Germline-derived CDR1 and CDR2 are MDHEN and SYDVKM. The CDR3 covers 15 residues. The junction had 4 bases not matched to a gene; V was cut back by 1 base and J by 3 bases. The chain links TRBV28 to TRBJ2-7; 9 nucleotides match TRBD1. Sequencing was done on a sample of CD4+ T cells from PBMCs. The TCR comes from a man aged 45-65 years in good health and CMV-seronegative. The CDR3 is CASSLSGTGSYEQYF. DNA for the CDR3: TGTGCCAGCAGTTTATCTGGGACAGGGAGCTACGAGCAGTACTTC.